The table lists the clone carrying this TCR beta chain with many counts. Its target is unknown. One entry per CDR3 protein, called by TCRdb with MiXCR from the reads. Of approximately 260,000 distinct CDR3 sequences detected, approximately 17% appear once; the ten largest clones hold approximately 44%. This record comes from a study of T cell repertoires in cytomegalovirus infection. Overall study context: Indications came from public TCR beta signatures; they pointed to CMV infection and to a matching HLA type.

Study findings and constraints: Predominance within the ex vivo response was attributable to HLA-C-restricted CMV-specific TCR beta clonotypes.

CDR3 size: 15 residues. With 4 bases clipped from V and 4 bases from J, the junction kept 9 bases outside the gene matches. The germline V gene encodes CDR1 SGHVS and CDR2 FQNEAQ. The J gene is TRBJ2-5, the V gene TRBV7-8, with 7 nucleotides matching TRBD1. The TCR was taken from a human donor in good health (CMV status not recorded). Some clones in this sample may be carry-over from other donors' samples. The specimen sequenced was CD8+ T cells from PBMCs. CDR3 protein: CASSYKTGPAETQYF. The DNA of the CDR3 is TGTGCCAGCAGCTACAAGACAGGGCCGGCAGAGACCCAGTACTTC.